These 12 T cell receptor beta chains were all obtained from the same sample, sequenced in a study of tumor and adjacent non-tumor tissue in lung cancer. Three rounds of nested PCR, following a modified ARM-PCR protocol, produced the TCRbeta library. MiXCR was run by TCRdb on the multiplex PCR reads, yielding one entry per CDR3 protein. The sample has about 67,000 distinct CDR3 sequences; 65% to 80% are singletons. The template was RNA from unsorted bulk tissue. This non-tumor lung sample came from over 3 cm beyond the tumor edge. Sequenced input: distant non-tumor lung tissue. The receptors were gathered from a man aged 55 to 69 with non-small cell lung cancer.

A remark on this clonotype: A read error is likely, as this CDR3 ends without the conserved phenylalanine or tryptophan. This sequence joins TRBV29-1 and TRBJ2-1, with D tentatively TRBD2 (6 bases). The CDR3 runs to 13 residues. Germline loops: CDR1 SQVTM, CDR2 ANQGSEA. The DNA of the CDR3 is TGCAGCGTTACGGAGGGCCTCAGCAATAAGCAGTTCCTC. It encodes CSVTEGLSNKQFL.

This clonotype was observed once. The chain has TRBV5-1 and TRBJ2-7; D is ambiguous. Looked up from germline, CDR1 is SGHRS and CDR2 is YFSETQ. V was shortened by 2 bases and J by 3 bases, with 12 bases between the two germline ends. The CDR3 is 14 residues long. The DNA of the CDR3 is TGCGCCAGCAGCTTAAAGGGTGACGACTACGAGCAGTACTTC. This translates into CASSLKGDDYEQYF.

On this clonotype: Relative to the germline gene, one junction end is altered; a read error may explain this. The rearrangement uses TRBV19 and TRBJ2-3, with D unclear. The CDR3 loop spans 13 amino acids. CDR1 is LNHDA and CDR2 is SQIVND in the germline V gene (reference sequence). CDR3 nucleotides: TGTACCAGTAGTACCCGGAGCACAGATACGCAGTATTTT. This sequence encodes CTSSTRSTDTQYF.

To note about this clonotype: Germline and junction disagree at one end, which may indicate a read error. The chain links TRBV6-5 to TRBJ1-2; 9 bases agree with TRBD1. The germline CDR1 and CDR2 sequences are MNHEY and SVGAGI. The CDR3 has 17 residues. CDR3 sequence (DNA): TGTGCCAGCGGCCGGACACTACTGACAGGGGGGAACTATGGCTACACCTTT. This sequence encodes CASGRTLLTGGNYGYTF.

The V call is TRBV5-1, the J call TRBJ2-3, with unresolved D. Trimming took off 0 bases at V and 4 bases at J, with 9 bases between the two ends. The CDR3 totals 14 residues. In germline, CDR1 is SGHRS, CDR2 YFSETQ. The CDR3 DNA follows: TGCGCCAGCAGCTTGGGCGTAAGCCCAGATACGCAGTATTTT. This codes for CASSLGVSPDTQYF.

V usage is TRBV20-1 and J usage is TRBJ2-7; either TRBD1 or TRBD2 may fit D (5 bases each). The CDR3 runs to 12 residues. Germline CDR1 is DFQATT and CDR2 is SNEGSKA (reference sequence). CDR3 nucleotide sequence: TGCAGCCGAGAGGGGTGCTTGGACGAGCAGTACTTC. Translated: CSREGCLDEQYF.

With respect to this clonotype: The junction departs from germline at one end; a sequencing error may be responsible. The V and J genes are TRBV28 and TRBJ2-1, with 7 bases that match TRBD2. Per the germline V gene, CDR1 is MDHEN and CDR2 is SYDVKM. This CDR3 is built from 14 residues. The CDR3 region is CASSPSGDYNDQSF. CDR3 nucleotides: TGTGCCAGCAGTCCTAGCGGTGACTACAATGATCAGTCCTTC.

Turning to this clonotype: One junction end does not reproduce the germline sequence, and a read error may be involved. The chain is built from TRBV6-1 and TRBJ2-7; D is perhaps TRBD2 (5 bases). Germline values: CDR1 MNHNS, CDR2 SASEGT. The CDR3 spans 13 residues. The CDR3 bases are TGTGTCAGCCGGGATCAAACCGTCCACGAGCAGTACTTC. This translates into CVSRDQTVHEQYF.

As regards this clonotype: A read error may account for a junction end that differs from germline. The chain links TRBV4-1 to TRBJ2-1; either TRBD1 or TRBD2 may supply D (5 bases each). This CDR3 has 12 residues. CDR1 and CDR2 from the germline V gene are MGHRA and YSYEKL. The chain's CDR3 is CSSSQDMGEQFF. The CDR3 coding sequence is TGCTCCAGCAGCCAAGATATGGGGGAACAGTTCTTC.

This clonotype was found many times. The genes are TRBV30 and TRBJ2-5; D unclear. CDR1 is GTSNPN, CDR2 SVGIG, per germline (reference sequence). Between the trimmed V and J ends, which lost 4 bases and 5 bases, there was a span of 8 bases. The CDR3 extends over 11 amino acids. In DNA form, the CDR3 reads TGTGCCTGGAAGAAGAGGGAGACCCAGTACTTC. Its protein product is CAWKKRETQYF.

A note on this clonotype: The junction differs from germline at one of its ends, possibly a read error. The DNA for the CDR3 is TGTGCCGCCAGTGATTTTGGGGCTACTTATGGCTACGCCTTC. Amino acids: CAASDFGATYGYAF. J is TRBJ1-2 and V is TRBV24-1, with a possible D match to TRBD1 (5 bases). This CDR3 comprises 14 residues. Per the germline V gene, CDR1 is KGHDR and CDR2 is SFDVKD.

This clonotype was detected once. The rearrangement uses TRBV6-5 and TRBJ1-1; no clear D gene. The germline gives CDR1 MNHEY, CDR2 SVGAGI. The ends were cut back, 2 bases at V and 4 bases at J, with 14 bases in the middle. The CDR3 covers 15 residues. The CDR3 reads CASSYVGYVSTEAFF. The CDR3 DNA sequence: TGTGCCAGCAGTTACGTTGGTTATGTGTCCACTGAAGCTTTCTTT.